One sample yielded the 28 T cell receptor beta chains listed below, sequenced in a study of CXCR3-negative and CXCR3-positive naive CD8 T cells. UMI-labeled TRB cDNA libraries were prepared by 5' RACE. TCRdb re-called the 5' RACE reads; one entry per CDR3 protein, DNA not given. The sample shows about 130,000 distinct CDR3 sequences, and 0.25% to 0.35% sits with its ten largest clones. The sequenced sample consisted of naive CXCR3- CD8+ T cells from blood. The subset here: CD45RO-CCR7+CD27+CD95- naive CD8+ T cells lacking CXCR3 (TNR3-). Receptor source: a human donor in good health. Some clones in this sample may be carry-over from other donors' samples.

The genes are TRBV28 and TRBJ1-1; TCRdb indicates TRBD1, and absent DNA this call remains unverified. Germline-derived CDR1 and CDR2 are MDHEN and SYDVKM. CDR3 length equals 12 residues. CDR3 amino acids: CASTSIQGRAFF.

V and J are TRBV5-1 and TRBJ2-7; lacking DNA, the TRBD1 call made by TCRdb goes unchecked. This CDR3 comprises 15 residues. In germline, CDR1 is SGHRS, CDR2 YFSETQ. CDR3 region: CASSLDPGLNYEQYF.

V usage is TRBV4-1 and J usage is TRBJ2-2. Germline-derived CDR1 and CDR2 are MGHRA and YSYEKL. The CDR3 totals 16 residues. The chain's CDR3 is CASSLTSSIGTGELFF.

V is TRBV9 and J is TRBJ2-1; TCRdb indicates TRBD2, and absent DNA this call remains unverified. This CDR3 is 18 amino acids long. The V gene's germline CDR1 is SGDLS and CDR2 YYNGEE. This chain's CDR3 is CASSEGLAGGSSYNEQFF.

The chain employs TRBV29-1 and TRBJ1-2; TCRdb's D gene call, TRBD1, goes unchecked for lack of DNA. The CDR3 has 13 residues. Looked up from germline, CDR1 is SQVTM and CDR2 is ANQGSEA. CDR3 in amino acids: CSVGTGANYGYTF.

The chain uses TRBV2 and TRBJ2-1. Germline assignment: CDR1 SNHLY and CDR2 FYNNEI. This CDR3 is 14 amino acids long. The CDR3 loop is CASIGLNPYNEQFF.

This chain joins TRBV14 and TRBJ2-3; the TRBD1 assignment by TCRdb is unverifiable without DNA. CDR3 length equals 16 residues. Looked up from germline, CDR1 is SGHDN and CDR2 is FVKESK. The CDR3: CASSQAGGVLADTQYF.

The chain carries TRBV5-1 and TRBJ2-1; as DNA is missing, the TRBD2 call by TCRdb cannot be tested. Per the germline V gene, CDR1 is SGHRS and CDR2 is YFSETQ. CDR3 length: 16 residues. This CDR3 reads CASSPQSLPTYNEQFF.

The chain has TRBV12-3 or TRBV12-4 and TRBJ2-3. This CDR3 has 14 residues. CDR3: CASSLGASTDTQYF.

The V and J genes are TRBV13 and TRBJ2-2. Germline V gene sequence: CDR1 PRHDT, CDR2 FYEKMQ (reference sequence). The CDR3 loop spans 14 amino acids. The CDR3 loop is CASSLGRGSGELFF.

The V gene is TRBV7-9, the J gene TRBJ2-3; TCRdb designates TRBD1, a call that cannot be tested without DNA. CDR3 length: 13 residues. Germline CDR1 is SEHNR and CDR2 is FQNEAQ (reference sequence). The CDR3 loop reads CASTMSRVDTQYF.

The V gene is TRBV20-1, the J gene TRBJ1-5. CDR1 is DFQATT and CDR2 is SNEGSKA in the germline V gene (reference sequence). The CDR3 consists of 14 residues. Here the CDR3 reads CSGGVAESNQPQHF.

The V and J genes are TRBV7-9 and TRBJ1-1; lacking DNA, the TRBD1 call made by TCRdb goes unchecked. CDR1 SEHNR and CDR2 FQNEAQ come from the germline V gene (reference sequence). The CDR3 has 12 residues. The CDR3 here is CATATGDTEAFF. The complete variable domain, with remaining parts taken from reference TRBV7-9 and TRBJ1-1, reads DTGVSQNPRHKITKRGQNVTFRCDPISEHNRLYWYRQTLGQGPEFLTYFQNEAQLEKSRLLSDRFSAERPKGSFSTLEIQRTEQGDSAMYLCATATGDTEAFFGQGTRLTVV.

The chain carries TRBV6-5 and TRBJ2-1; TCRdb returns TRBD1, unconfirmable since there is no DNA. CDR1 and CDR2 from the germline V gene are MNHEY and SVGAGI. The CDR3 extends over 15 amino acids. The CDR3 region is CASSGGLGLHNEQFF.

This chain connects TRBV9 to TRBJ2-3. CDR1 and CDR2 from the germline V gene are SGDLS and YYNGEE. This CDR3 spans 13 amino acids. This CDR3 is CASSVGGSDTQYF.

V gene TRBV24-1 combines with J gene TRBJ2-3; the D call of TRBD2 rests on TCRdb alone, since no DNA is present to check it. Looked up from germline, CDR1 is KGHDR and CDR2 is SFDVKD. This CDR3 contains 14 residues. This chain's CDR3 is CATSDPEGTDTQYF.

The rearrangement links TRBV4-1 to TRBJ2-1; TCRdb selects TRBD2, and the lack of DNA leaves this call unchecked. The germline V gene has CDR1 MGHRA and CDR2 YSYEKL. This CDR3 contains 16 residues. CDR3 protein: CASSQDSTGSFWQQFF.

The V and J genes are TRBV7-2 and TRBJ1-3. Germline CDR1 SGHTA, CDR2 FQGNSA. This CDR3 is built from 19 residues. The CDR3 sequence: CASSLADVAQLIPGNTIYF.

V gene TRBV6-2 or TRBV6-3 combines with J gene TRBJ2-1. The germline CDR1 and CDR2 sequences are MNHEY and SVGEGT. The CDR3 is 15 residues long. The CDR3: CASSYSIAETNEQFF.

J is TRBJ2-7 and V is TRBV5-1; TCRdb picks TRBD2, but there is no DNA to check that call. The germline V gene has CDR1 SGHRS and CDR2 YFSETQ. The length of the CDR3 is 13 residues. The CDR3 here is CASSEDYSYEQYF. Full variable domain (remainder filled in from reference TRBV5-1 and TRBJ2-7): KAGVTQTPRYLIKTRGQQVTLSCSPISGHRSVSWYQQTPGQGLQFLFEYFSETQRNKGNFPGRFSGRQFSNSRSEMNVSTLELGDSALYLCASSEDYSYEQYFGPGTRLTVT.

The chain uses TRBV3-1 and TRBJ1-2; TCRdb picks TRBD1, but there is no DNA to check that call. This CDR3 has 17 residues. The germline V gene has CDR1 LGHDT and CDR2 YNNKEL (reference sequence). The CDR3 here is CASSPGPPTGGIGGYTF.

The V and J genes are TRBV12-3 or TRBV12-4 and TRBJ1-1. The CDR3 extends over 16 amino acids. CDR3: CASSLKDGVMNTEAFF.

The V gene is TRBV27, the J gene TRBJ2-7; TCRdb's assignment of TRBD2 cannot be checked, as there is no DNA. The germline gives CDR1 MNHEY, CDR2 SMNVEV (reference sequence). This CDR3 is built from 14 residues. This CDR3 is CASNPGNSPLEQYF.

The chain uses TRBV20-1 and TRBJ2-2; the TRBD2 assignment by TCRdb is unverifiable without DNA. The germline V gene encodes CDR1 DFQATT and CDR2 SNEGSKA (reference sequence). The CDR3 has 18 residues. CDR3 sequence: CSAPKTSGRALGTGELFF.

The chain combines TRBV12-3 or TRBV12-4 with TRBJ2-3; the D gene TCRdb calls, TRBD1, cannot be checked with no DNA. This CDR3 spans 18 amino acids. The CDR3 loop reads CASRPPDTGGEYTDTQYF.

CDR3 amino acids: CSVWGIPPGQESGYTF. This rearrangement joins TRBV29-1 to TRBJ1-2; TCRdb's D call of TRBD1 is untestable without DNA. Germline V gene data show CDR1 as SQVTM and CDR2 as ANQGSEA. CDR3 length: 16 residues.

The chain is built from TRBV20-1 and TRBJ2-1. Germline loops: CDR1 DFQATT, CDR2 SNEGSKA (reference sequence). The CDR3 is 11 amino acids. CDR3 region: CSARDMTFPFF.

The chain's CDR3 is CASSEVRTGGVYEQYF. The V call is TRBV27, the J call TRBJ2-7; without DNA, the TCRdb call of TRBD1 cannot be checked. Germline-derived CDR1 and CDR2 are MNHEY and SMNVEV (reference sequence). CDR3 size: 16 residues.